What follows describes a single T cell receptor beta chain. The antigen remains undetermined. The CDR3 totals 16 residues. V lost 2 bases and J 3 bases, leaving 13 bases between the germline ends. Germline loops: CDR1 SGHTA, CDR2 FQGNSA. The data were taken from a study of cytomegalovirus exposure and HLA in healthy donors. Regarding the study as a whole: One later analysis reportedly identified an Asian-associated ancestry cluster that showed fewer N-insertions than the approximately 700-donor mean. Most subjects had HLA-A and HLA-B alleles reportedly predicted accurately by TCR beta sequences.

Vbeta (60) and Jbeta (13) primers were used in the PCR. The assay was immunoSEQ multiplex PCR, and TCRdb's table has in-frame clones only and misses some. Of around 89,000 clones in the sample, over 60% were seen once. The receptor was derived from a middle-aged man in good health and CMV-seronegative. Material for sequencing was PBMCs. The chain joins TRBV7-2 to TRBJ2-2, with D unclear. This CDR3 reads CASSLTLRTDTGELFF. The CDR3 nucleotides read TGTGCCAGCAGCTTAACTCTACGCACAGACACCGGGGAGCTGTTTTTT.